This T cell receptor (beta chain) was sequenced in a study of T cell responses to AZD1222 COVID-19 vaccine. Germline values: CDR1 KGHSY, CDR2 FQNENV. The V gene end was trimmed by 4 bases and the J gene end by 4 bases; junction bases not matched to a gene: 3. The CDR3 length is 14 residues. Second-dose recipients at about 4 or about 12 weeks were treated as one pooled group. TCRdb's copy holds only in-frame clones and misses some; the assay was immunoSEQ multiplex PCR. The sample carries about 160,000 clones, 90% to 95% recorded once. The source was peripheral blood, collected 28 days after the second AZD1222 dose. This chain connects TRBV16 to TRBJ1-1; the match to TRBD1 covers 10 bases. The origin of this receptor is an adult who received the AZD1222 COVID-19 vaccine. The CDR3: CASSRTGGSTEAFF. CDR3 in DNA: TGTGCCAGCAGCCGGACAGGGGGTAGCACTGAAGCTTTCTTT.